Below, 9 T cell receptor beta chains from the same sample are listed, as sequenced in a study of T cells in Graves' hyperthyroidism and ophthalmopathy. From RNA transcripts, TCR beta CDR3 regions were amplified. Initially, a first-round RT-PCR of the TCR CDR3 employed the HTBI primer set. TCRdb re-analysed the multiplex PCR reads in MiXCR, keeping a single row per CDR3 protein. In the table there are approximately 400,000 distinct CDR3 sequences, less than 20% of which are singletons. Specimen: blood. These TCRs come from a man younger than 35 with Graves' ophthalmopathy.

This clonotype was recorded many times. The chain uses TRBV5-4 and TRBJ2-3; D may be TRBD1 (6 bases). This CDR3 has 13 residues. Germline V gives CDR1 SGHNT, CDR2 YYREEE (reference sequence). The germline V and J ends were trimmed by 5 bases and 5 bases, with 12 bases remaining between them. CDR3 in DNA: TGTGCCAGCAGGGGGGCCGACGGAGATACGCAGTATTTT. The encoded protein is CASRGADGDTQYF.

This clonotype has at least ten counts. The chain employs TRBV18 and TRBJ1-1; possibly TRBD1 for D (6 bases). Trimming stripped 6 bases from V and 3 bases from J, with 17 bases between. Germline assignment: CDR1 KGHSH and CDR2 LQKENI. The CDR3 spans 15 residues. The CDR3, as DNA: TGTGCCAGCTCTTCCAGTTGGGGGGGGCACACTGAAGCTTTCTTT. Protein sequence: CASSSSWGGHTEAFF.

This clonotype was seen more than once but under ten times. The V call is TRBV19, the J call TRBJ1-2; 8 positions agree with TRBD1. V lost 5 bases to trimming and J lost 2 bases; unmatched junction nucleotides: 7. The CDR3 has 15 amino acids. Germline loops: CDR1 LNHDA, CDR2 SQIVND (reference sequence). The CDR3 protein is CASSSSRTGNYGYTF. DNA for the CDR3: TGTGCCAGTAGTTCAAGTCGGACAGGGAACTATGGCTACACCTTC.

This clonotype has ten or more counts. The CDR3 loop reads CASRTGGNTEAFF. CDR3 DNA sequence: TGTGCCAGCAGGACGGGGGGGAACACTGAAGCTTTCTTT. The rearrangement joins TRBV27 to TRBJ1-1, with a weak D call TRBD1 (5 bases). V lost 6 bases and J 1 base, leaving 9 bases between the germline ends. CDR1 and CDR2 from the germline V gene are MNHEY and SMNVEV (reference sequence). CDR3 length equals 13 residues.

Notes on this clonotype: This clone may be a read error of a much larger clone one base away. The V call is TRBV5-1, the J call TRBJ2-1; TRBD1 or TRBD2 may be the D gene (5 bases each). Germline-derived CDR1 and CDR2 are SGHRS and YFSETQ. The CDR3 has 14 residues. The CDR3 DNA follows: TGCGCCGGCAGCTCCACGGGACCTGGGAATGAGCAGTTCTTC. Its translation is CAGSSTGPGNEQFF.

This clonotype appeared many times. The rearrangement uses TRBV28 and TRBJ2-3, with 7 bases matching TRBD2. J was trimmed by 0 bases and V by 7 bases; bases with no gene match: 4. The CDR3 consists of 14 residues. The V gene's germline CDR1 is MDHEN and CDR2 SYDVKM. The CDR3 loop reads CASKLAPSTDTQYF. In nucleotides, the CDR3 is TGTGCCAGCAAACTAGCGCCTAGCACAGATACGCAGTATTTT.

This clonotype came up many times. This chain joins TRBV3-1 and TRBJ2-3; possible D gene TRBD2, 6 bases. Trimming stripped 4 bases from V and 6 bases from J, with 11 bases between. Germline V CDR1 and CDR2: LGHDT, YNNKEL (reference sequence). The CDR3 has 13 residues. The CDR3 loop reads CASSRPGGDTQYF. The CDR3 region has the DNA TGTGCCAGCAGCCGCCCAGGAGGGGATACGCAGTATTTT.

This clonotype has at least ten counts. This chain joins TRBV15 and TRBJ1-5, with 10 bases lining up with TRBD1. The CDR3 covers 13 residues. Looked up from germline, CDR1 is LNHNV and CDR2 is YYDKDF (reference sequence). V shed 9 bases and J 6 bases; nucleotides not matched to a gene: 5. The CDR3 region is CATTDRGGQPQHF. The CDR3 region has the DNA TGTGCCACAACGGACAGGGGGGGTCAGCCCCAGCATTTT.

This clonotype came up a few times. The gene calls are TRBV2 and TRBJ2-7; 11 positions match TRBD2. The J segment lost 1 base and the V segment lost 11 bases, leaving 7 bases of the junction unmatched. The CDR3 is 14 amino acids. Per germline, CDR1 SNHLY and CDR2 FYNNEI. The CDR3: CAGQLAGESYEQYF. The CDR3 DNA reads as TGTGCCGGACAACTAGCGGGGGAATCCTACGAGCAGTACTTC.